The present T cell receptor beta chain was sequenced within a study of beta chain bispecific antibodies for T cell cancers (dated by TCRdb to the early 2020s). Looking at the study overall: T cells from healthy donors were cocultured with T cell leukemia lines in the presence of bispecific antibodies, after which the depletion of each TRBV family was measured by TRBV sequencing of the surviving cells. Jurkat cells expressed surface TRBV12 (TRBV12-3), and HPB-ALL cells expressed surface TRBV5-5.

As encoded in the germline V gene, CDR1 is MDHEN while CDR2 is SYDVKM. From the cysteine up to the phenylalanine, the CDR3 has a length of 15 residues. Only the CDR3 DNA is retained, 45 bases long and in frame from the first base. V trim: 2 bases; J trim: 3 bases; unmatched bases: 2. Libraries incorporated unique molecular identifier barcodes, which were used to quantify clonotypes. Qiagen AllPrep DNA/RNA Micro kits were used to isolate total RNA, and an Agilent TapeStation was used to check RNA quality. TCR beta libraries were constructed by 5' RACE, in which cDNA synthesis was followed by two PCR steps with TCR beta constant-region gene-specific primers. Sequencing of the TCR beta libraries was done on an Illumina MiSeq platform. The authors' pipeline ran thus. MIGEC, MiXCR and VDJtools were used for read processing. Clonotype frequency was calculated as the fraction of unique molecular identifiers assigned to a given clonotype among all unique molecular identifiers in the sample. Nonfunctional TRBV genes classified in IMGT as pseudogenes or open reading frames, for example TRBV1, TRBV12-1 and TRBV21, were left out. TCRdb reran the public reads through fastp at Q25 and MiXCR, keeping productive beta chains. Each CDR3 protein appears once, grouped with its most common genes and DNA. None of the V and J calls come from the authors' own analysis; TCRdb made them. The sample records around 19,000 distinct CDR3 sequences, more than 2% of which are singletons. The ten largest clones add up to 5.2% of the sample.

Points the paper makes about the study in general: Cross-reactivity of the anti-TRBV5-5 antibody with TRBV5-6 was attributed to high sequence similarity between the two genes. Relative to anti-CD19, exposure to anti-TRBV12 lowered the TRBV12-3 share of total TRBV signal by 98.9%, while TRBV12-4 dropped by under 40%, a change that was not significant. Except for the targeted genes and closely related genes, all other TRBV family members appeared to be unaffected by the TRBV-directed bispecific antibodies. Every sequenced sample contained a mix of leukemia cell line cells and normal T cells, and most targeted TRBV signal came from the leukemia cells rather than from the normal T cells.

The sample's treatment or condition label, in plain terms: alpha-V12: anti-TRBV12 scFv linked to anti-CD3 scFv. T cells were expanded from blood mononuclear cells for around 3 days using either anti-CD3 antibody OKT3 or CD3/CD28 Dynabeads. The anti-TRBV12 bispecific sample was derived from a coculture of Jurkat leukemia cells with normal T cells and was compared against an anti-CD19 bispecific control coculture. The culture conditions for expanded T cells were RPMI 1640 plus 10% fetal bovine serum, recombinant human IL-2 (about 97 IU/ml) and IL-7 (approximately 5 ng/ml). For cocultures, roughly 50,000 normal T cells were combined with roughly 50,000 target cells and bispecific antibody in about 93 ul and incubated for about 17 hours at 37 degrees C. Every bispecific antibody was made of two single-chain variable fragments, expressed in a single-chain diabody format carrying a His tag. Effector T cells came from healthy human donors; peripheral blood mononuclear cells were isolated from leukapheresis samples by Ficoll density gradient centrifugation.

This clonotype was found many times. The antigen it recognizes is unknown. No quality values exist for individual bases; no much larger clone is one base distant. The receptor was isolated from a human donor in good health. Some clones in this sample may be carry-over from other donors' samples. Specimen: healthy donor T cells cultured with leukemia cells, collected from a culture containing a bispecific antibody targeting TCR Vbeta12. The V and J segments used are TRBV28 and TRBJ1-1; 11 middle bases align to TRBD1. The sequence in DNA is TGTGCCAGCAGTTTAGGGGACAGGGGGGACACTGAAGCTTTCTTT. Protein translation: CASSLGDRGDTEAFF.